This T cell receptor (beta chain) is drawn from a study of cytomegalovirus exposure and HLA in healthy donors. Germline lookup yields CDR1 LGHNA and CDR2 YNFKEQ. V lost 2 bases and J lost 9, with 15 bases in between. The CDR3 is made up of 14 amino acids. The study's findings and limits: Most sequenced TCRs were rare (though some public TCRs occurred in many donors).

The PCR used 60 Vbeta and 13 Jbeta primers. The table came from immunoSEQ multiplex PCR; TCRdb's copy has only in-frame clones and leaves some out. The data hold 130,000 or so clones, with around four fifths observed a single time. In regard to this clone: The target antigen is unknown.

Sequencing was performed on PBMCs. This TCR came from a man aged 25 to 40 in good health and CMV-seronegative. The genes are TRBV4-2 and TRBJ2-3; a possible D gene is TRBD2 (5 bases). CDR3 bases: TGTGCCAGCAGCCAAAGAGGGCCTGAGCAGACGCAGTATTTT. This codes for CASSQRGPEQTQYF.